This passage covers 25 T cell receptor beta chains from one sample sequenced in a study of response to subunit inactivated influenza vaccine. TCRdb fed the RT-PCR reads into MiXCR, producing one record per CDR3 protein. The sample has some 500,000 distinct CDR3 sequences; approximately 13% are singletons. This sample comprised PBMCs from blood, obtained roughly 45 days after vaccination. These receptors were taken from a man in his fifties or sixties who received an inactivated influenza vaccine.

The chain is built from TRBV7-3 and TRBJ2-2; D not resolved. Germline V CDR1 and CDR2: SGHTA, FQGTGA. The germline V and J ends were trimmed by 1 base and 0 bases, with 9 bases remaining between them. This CDR3 has 16 amino acids. CDR3 DNA: TGTGCCAGCAGCTTAAACCAGGCTGCGAACACCGGGGAGCTGTTTTTT. This codes for CASSLNQAANTGELFF. Filled out from reference TRBV7-3 and TRBJ2-2, the complete variable domain reads GAGVSQTPSNKVTEKGKYVELRCDPISGHTALYWYRQSLGQGPEFLIYFQGTGAADDSGLPNDRFFAVRPEGSVSTLKIQRTERGDSAVYLCASSLNQAANTGELFFGEGSRLTVL.

This chain joins TRBV4-1 and TRBJ2-2; D possibly uses TRBD1 or TRBD2 (5 bases each). Germline V lookup: CDR1 MGHRA, CDR2 YSYEKL. The V end was cut by 0 bases, the J end by 6 bases, with 11 bases between. The CDR3 extends over 15 amino acids. CDR3 protein: CASSQDFGAAGELFF. CDR3 nucleotides: TGCGCCAGCAGCCAAGATTTCGGGGCTGCCGGGGAGCTGTTTTTT.

For this clonotype: Without the conserved terminal phenylalanine or tryptophan, this CDR3 likely stems from a read error. The chain has TRBV5-1 and TRBJ2-5; D gene uncertain. The germline CDR1 and CDR2 sequences are SGHRS and YFSETQ. Deletions cut 3 bases from V and 5 bases from J, with 5 bases between. The CDR3 is 11 amino acids. The CDR3 sequence is CASSSRETQYL. DNA for the CDR3: TGCGCCAGCAGCTCCAGGGAGACCCAGTACCTC.

This clonotype was counted ten times or more. The CDR3 spells CASSSLAGLSTDTQYF. CDR3 coding DNA: TGCGCCAGCAGCTCGTTAGCGGGACTTAGCACAGATACGCAGTATTTT. The chain links TRBV5-1 to TRBJ2-3; 8 bases agree with TRBD2. J lost 0 bases, V lost 3 bases, and 6 bases had no gene match. Germline values: CDR1 SGHRS, CDR2 YFSETQ. The length of the CDR3 is 16 residues.

This sequence joins TRBV12-3 or TRBV12-4 and TRBJ2-7; maybe TRBD2 (6 bases). The CDR3 covers 13 residues. Trimming removed 4 bases from V and 7 bases from J, with 14 bases in between. The CDR3 DNA follows: TGTGCCAGCAGTTGGTCTTCGGAGGGAGAGCAGTACTTC. This sequence encodes CASSWSSEGEQYF.

V usage is TRBV7-8 and J usage is TRBJ2-1; D may be TRBD1 (6 bases). The ends were cut back, 5 bases at V and 4 bases at J, with 18 bases in the middle. The length of the CDR3 is 16 residues. From germline, CDR1 is SGHVS and CDR2 FQNEAQ. For the CDR3, the DNA is TGTGCCAGCAGCCCCGGCTCAGGGGCAGATTACAATGAGCAGTTCTTC. Encoded protein: CASSPGSGADYNEQFF.

This clonotype was observed a few times. CDR3 bases: TGTGCCAGCAGCTTAGAGGGGGGTTTCGGCTACACCTTC. Protein sequence: CASSLEGGFGYTF. This sequence joins TRBV7-9 and TRBJ1-2, with D perhaps matching TRBD1 (6 bases). CDR3 length: 13 amino acids. Germline V gene data show CDR1 as SEHNR and CDR2 as FQNEAQ (reference sequence). Trimming stripped 1 base from V and 8 bases from J, with 11 bases between.

This clonotype was detected only a few times. This chain uses TRBV20-1 with TRBJ2-7; D assignment may be TRBD1 or TRBD2 (5 bases each). There are 13 residues in the CDR3. The germline V gene encodes CDR1 DFQATT and CDR2 SNEGSKA (reference sequence). With 6 bases removed from V and 4 bases from J, the gap between germline ends came to 16 bases. CDR3 protein: CSAHRDPTYEQYF. For the CDR3, the DNA is TGCAGTGCGCACCGGGACCCAACATACGAGCAGTACTTC.

This clonotype is a singleton in its sample. CDR3 protein: CASRVTSGGKETQYF. The CDR3 coding sequence is TGTGCCAGCAGGGTCACTAGCGGGGGCAAAGAGACCCAGTACTTC. The chain uses TRBV3-1 and TRBJ2-5; 11 nucleotides match TRBD2. CDR1 and CDR2 from the germline V gene are LGHDT and YNNKEL (reference sequence). The junction had 6 bases not matched to a gene; V was cut back by 6 bases and J by 3 bases. CDR3 length: 15 residues.

The V and J genes are TRBV7-9 and TRBJ2-1, with a tentative D call TRBD2 (5 bases). The germline V and J ends were trimmed by 5 bases and 8 bases, with 19 bases remaining between them. The CDR3 consists of 15 residues. In germline, CDR1 is SEHNR, CDR2 FQNEAQ (reference sequence). The CDR3 reads CASSRTGYWLDEQFF. DNA of the CDR3: TGTGCCAGCAGCCGGACGGGATATTGGCTGGATGAGCAGTTCTTC.

This clonotype was observed many times. This chain uses TRBV24-1 with TRBJ2-1, with 8 positions matching TRBD1. This CDR3 contains 17 residues. Germline V lookup: CDR1 KGHDR, CDR2 SFDVKD. Losses at the gene ends were 6 bases for V and 5 bases for J; bases not matched to a gene: 14. CDR3 region: CATSPGRTGGLNNEQFF. The CDR3 nucleotides read TGTGCCACCAGTCCCGGCCGAACAGGGGGTCTGAACAATGAGCAGTTCTTC.

In this sample, this clonotype turned up many times. V usage is TRBV5-1 and J usage is TRBJ2-1; D ambiguous. This CDR3 is 13 amino acids long. V was pared by 5 bases and J by 4 bases, with 10 bases between. The germline CDR1 and CDR2 sequences are SGHRS and YFSETQ. The CDR3 nucleotides read TGCGCCAGCAGTTTCGCCCAATACAATGAGCAGTTCTTC. Translated: CASSFAQYNEQFF.

J is TRBJ2-3 and V is TRBV6-2 or TRBV6-3, with D perhaps matching TRBD2 (6 bases). The CDR3 loop spans 15 amino acids. V shed 7 bases and J shed 2 bases, with 16 bases lying between them. CDR1 and CDR2 (germline): MNHEY, SVGEGT. This CDR3 reads CASKASAYYTDTQYF. CDR3 DNA sequence: TGTGCCAGCAAAGCTAGCGCCTATTACACAGATACGCAGTATTTT.

This clonotype has just a few counts. J is TRBJ2-1 and V is TRBV20-1; possibly TRBD1 or TRBD2 for D (6 bases each). The CDR3 has 13 residues. V was trimmed by 1 base and J by 9 bases, leaving 13 bases between them. Looked up from germline, CDR1 is DFQATT and CDR2 is SNEGSKA (reference sequence). This CDR3 reads CSARVPGEAEQFF. CDR3 sequence (DNA): TGCAGTGCTAGAGTTCCAGGGGAGGCTGAGCAGTTCTTC.

Concerning this clonotype: A much more abundant neighbour one base away suggests this may be a read error. The rearrangement links TRBV20-1 to TRBJ2-7; D is possibly TRBD1 (6 bases). Germline lookup yields CDR1 DFQATT and CDR2 SNEGSKA (reference sequence). The CDR3 runs 14 residues. The CDR3 DNA reads as TGCAGTGCAACCAATCCGGGACATTCCTACAAGCAGTACTTC. This translates into CSATNPGHSYKQYF.

The chain links TRBV18 to TRBJ2-1; perhaps D is TRBD1 or TRBD2 (7 bases each). CDR1 is KGHSH and CDR2 is LQKENI in the germline V gene. The CDR3 length is 16 residues. The V end lost 0 bases, the J end lost 6 bases, and 15 bases lay between the germline ends. The CDR3 loop reads CASSPPLAGGGNEQFF. As DNA, the CDR3 is TGTGCCAGCTCACCACCGTTGGCAGGGGGGGGCAATGAGCAGTTCTTC.

The rearrangement links TRBV27 to TRBJ2-7, with 7 bases identical to TRBD1. J was trimmed by 2 bases and V by 6 bases; bases with no gene match: 10. CDR1 MNHEY and CDR2 SMNVEV come from the germline V gene (reference sequence). This CDR3 comprises 15 residues. The CDR3 sequence is CASRDLGQRAYEQYF. DNA of the CDR3: TGTGCCAGCAGAGACCTGGGACAGAGAGCCTACGAGCAGTACTTC.

On this clonotype itself: Possible read error: a much larger clone is one base away. The V and J genes are TRBV7-2 and TRBJ2-1; the D is unclear. The CDR3 consists of 14 residues. Germline V CDR1 and CDR2: SGHTA, FQGNSA. The CDR3: CACSLYVSYNEQFF. The CDR3 nucleotides are TGTGCCTGCAGCTTATACGTCTCCTACAATGAGCAGTTCTTC.

This sequence joins TRBV29-1 and TRBJ2-7, with D unclear. Germline lookup yields CDR1 SQVTM and CDR2 ANQGSEA. V was trimmed by 3 bases and J by 6 bases, leaving 9 bases between them. The CDR3 is 11 amino acids. CDR3 in amino acids: CSVDKGGEQYF. CDR3 sequence (DNA): TGCAGCGTTGATAAGGGCGGCGAGCAGTACTTC.

The chain has TRBV7-9 and TRBJ1-1; D is ambiguous. Trimming took off 4 bases at V and 3 bases at J, with 6 bases between the two ends. The CDR3 loop spans 12 amino acids. The germline gives CDR1 SEHNR, CDR2 FQNEAQ (reference sequence). The CDR3 loop is CASSYGYTEAFF. The CDR3 DNA reads as TGTGCCAGCAGCTACGGGTACACTGAAGCTTTCTTT.

This clonotype was observed at least ten times. The genes are TRBV5-1 and TRBJ2-7; 11 bases are shared with TRBD2. The CDR3 loop spans 14 amino acids. In germline, CDR1 is SGHRS, CDR2 YFSETQ. The J segment lost 6 bases and the V segment lost 3 bases, leaving 5 bases of the junction unmatched. The CDR3 sequence: CASSSGLADPEQYF. The CDR3 region has the DNA TGCGCCAGCAGCTCGGGACTAGCGGATCCCGAGCAGTACTTC.

The chain uses TRBV15 and TRBJ2-7, with 7 bases matching TRBD2. The CDR3 loop spans 15 amino acids. Germline CDR1 and CDR2: LNHNV and YYDKDF (reference sequence). Trimming cost V 4 bases and J 0 bases; bases outside gene matches: 6. CDR3 DNA sequence: TGTGCCACCAGCACCGGGACTATACCCTCCTACGAGCAGTACTTC. Its translation: CATSTGTIPSYEQYF.

This clonotype was found once. V gene TRBV27 combines with J gene TRBJ2-1; tentative D call: TRBD2 (6 bases). The CDR3 sequence is 15 residues long. V was clipped by 7 bases and J by 2 bases, with 15 bases between them. Germline V gene lookup returns CDR1 MNHEY and CDR2 SMNVEV (reference sequence). The CDR3 reads CASTSGTAPYNEQFF. The DNA of the CDR3 is TGTGCCAGCACCTCGGGGACTGCCCCCTACAATGAGCAGTTCTTC.

This clonotype occurred many times. The chain employs TRBV11-2 and TRBJ2-1; no reliable D call. CDR3 length: 13 residues. V lost 10 bases, J lost 0 bases, and 10 bases lay in between. Germline lookup yields CDR1 SGHAT and CDR2 FQNNGV. CDR3 residues: CAIAIDSYNEQFF. In DNA, the CDR3 is TGTGCCATCGCCATCGACTCCTACAATGAGCAGTTCTTC.

The chain combines TRBV6-5 with TRBJ1-3; D is unclear. Between the trimmed V and J ends, which lost 2 bases and 0 bases, there was a span of 14 bases. The CDR3 totals 17 residues. Germline values: CDR1 MNHEY, CDR2 SVGAGI. CDR3 sequence reads: CASSYAPTSSSGNTIYF. The CDR3 coding sequence is TGTGCCAGCAGTTACGCGCCGACATCCAGCTCTGGAAACACCATATATTTT.